The text below deals with one T cell receptor beta chain. Its antigen is still unknown. These data are taken from a study of cytomegalovirus exposure and HLA in healthy donors. Germline CDR1 is SGDLS and CDR2 is YYNGEE. The CDR3 is made up of 18 amino acids. The V end was cut by 4 bases, the J end by 1 base, with 21 bases between. Notes on the study in general: Despite most TCR sequences being rare, some public TCRs occurred in many donors. Confirmation was obtained in vitro that a few CMV-associated chains are specific for CMV antigens. The study recorded 160 or so TCR beta chains that were cytomegalovirus-associated.

This table comes from immunoSEQ multiplex PCR, and its TCRdb copy is limited to in-frame clones, with some not included. Of 110,000 or so clones in the sample, about 82% were seen once. The sequenced sample was PBMCs. The V gene is TRBV9, the J gene TRBJ1-3, with TRBD1 as a possible D gene (6 bases). The receptor was derived from a man younger than 35 in good health and CMV-seronegative. The CDR3 region is CASSPRDGGGASGNTIYF. The DNA for the CDR3 is TGTGCCAGCAGCCCGAGAGATGGGGGGGGCGCGTCTGGAAACACCATATATTTT.